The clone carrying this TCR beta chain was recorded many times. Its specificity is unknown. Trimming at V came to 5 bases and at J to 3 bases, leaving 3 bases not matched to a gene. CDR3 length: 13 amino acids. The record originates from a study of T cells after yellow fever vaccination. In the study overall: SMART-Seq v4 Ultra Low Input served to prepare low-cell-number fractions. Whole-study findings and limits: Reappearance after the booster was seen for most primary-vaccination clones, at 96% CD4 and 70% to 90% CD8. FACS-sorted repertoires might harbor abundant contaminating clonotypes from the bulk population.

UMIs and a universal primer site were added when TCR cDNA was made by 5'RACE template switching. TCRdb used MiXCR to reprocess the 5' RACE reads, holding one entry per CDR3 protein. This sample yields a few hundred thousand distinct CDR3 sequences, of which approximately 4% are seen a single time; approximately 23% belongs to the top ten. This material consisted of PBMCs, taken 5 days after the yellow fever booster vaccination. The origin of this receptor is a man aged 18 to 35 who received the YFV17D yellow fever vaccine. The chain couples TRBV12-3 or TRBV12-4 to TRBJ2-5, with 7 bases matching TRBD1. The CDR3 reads CASSPGTEETQYF. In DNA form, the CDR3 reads TGTGCCAGCAGTCCGGGGACAGAAGAGACCCAGTACTTC.